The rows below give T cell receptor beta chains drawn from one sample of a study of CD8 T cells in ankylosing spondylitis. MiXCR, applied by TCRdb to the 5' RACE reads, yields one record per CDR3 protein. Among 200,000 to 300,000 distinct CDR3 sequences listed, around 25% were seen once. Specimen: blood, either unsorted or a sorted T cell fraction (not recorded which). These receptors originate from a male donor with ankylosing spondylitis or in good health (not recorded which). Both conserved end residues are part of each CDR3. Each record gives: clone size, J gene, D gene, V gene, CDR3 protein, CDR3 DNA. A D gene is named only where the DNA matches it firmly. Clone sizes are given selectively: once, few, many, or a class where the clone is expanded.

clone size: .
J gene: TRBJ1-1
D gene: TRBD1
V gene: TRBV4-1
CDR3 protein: CASSRGRQGSTEAFF
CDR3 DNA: TGCGCCAGCAGCCGAGGTCGACAGGGGTCCACTGAAGCTTTCTTT

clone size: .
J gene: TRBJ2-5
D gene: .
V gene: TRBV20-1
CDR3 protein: CSAVTRGQETQYF
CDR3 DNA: TGCAGTGCTGTAACGAGGGGGCAAGAGACCCAGTACTTC

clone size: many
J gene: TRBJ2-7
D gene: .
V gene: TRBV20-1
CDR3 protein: CSAPNSYYEQYF
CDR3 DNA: TGCAGTGCTCCCAACTCCTACTACGAGCAGTACTTC

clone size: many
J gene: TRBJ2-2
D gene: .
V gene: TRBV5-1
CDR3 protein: CASSSLGTSNGELFF
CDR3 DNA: TGCGCCAGCAGCTCCCTTGGGACCTCTAACGGGGAGCTGTTTTTT

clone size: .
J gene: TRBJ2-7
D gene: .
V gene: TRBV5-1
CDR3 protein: CASSSEGGRSSYEQYF
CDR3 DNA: TGCGCCAGCAGCTCGGAGGGTGGAAGGAGCTCCTACGAGCAGTACTTC

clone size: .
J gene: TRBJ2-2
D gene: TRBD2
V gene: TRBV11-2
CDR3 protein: CASSLDRGGGNRNTGELFF
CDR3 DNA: TGTGCCAGCAGTTTAGATCGCGGGGGGGGAAACCGCAACACCGGGGAGCTGTTTTTT

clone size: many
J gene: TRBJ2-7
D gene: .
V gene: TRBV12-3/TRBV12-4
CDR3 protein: CASSFGNFYEQYF
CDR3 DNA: TGTGCCAGCAGTTTCGGGAATTTCTACGAGCAGTACTTC

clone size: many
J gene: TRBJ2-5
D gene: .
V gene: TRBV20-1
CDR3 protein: CSARTRGLETQYF
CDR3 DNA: TGCAGTGCTCGAACCAGGGGTTTGGAGACCCAGTACTTC

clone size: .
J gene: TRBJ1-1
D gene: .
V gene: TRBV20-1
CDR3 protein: CSAKGNTEAFF
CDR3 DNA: TGCAGTGCGAAAGGGAACACTGAAGCTTTCTTT

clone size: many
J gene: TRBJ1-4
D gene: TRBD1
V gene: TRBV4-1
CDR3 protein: CASSQVFDRGLWANEKLFF
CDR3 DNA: TGCGCCAGCAGCCAAGTCTTCGACAGGGGACTTTGGGCTAATGAAAAACTGTTTTTT

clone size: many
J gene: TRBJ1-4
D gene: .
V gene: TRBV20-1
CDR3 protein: CSSPGEGEKLFF
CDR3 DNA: TGCAGTTCCCCGGGGGAAGGGGAAAAACTGTTTTTT

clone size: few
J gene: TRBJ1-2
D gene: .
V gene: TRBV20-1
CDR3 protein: CSAWTSVFGGGYTF
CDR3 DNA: TGCAGTGCCTGGACCTCCGTTTTCGGGGGCGGCTACACCTTC

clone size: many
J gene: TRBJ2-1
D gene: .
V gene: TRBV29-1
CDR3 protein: CSVDGAWGEQFF
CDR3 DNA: TGCAGCGTGGACGGCGCCTGGGGTGAGCAGTTCTTC

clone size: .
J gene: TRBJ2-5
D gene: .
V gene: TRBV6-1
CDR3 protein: CASSRRGIQGQETQYF
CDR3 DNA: TGTGCCAGCAGTCGGCGTGGAATTCAGGGGCAAGAGACCCAGTACTTC

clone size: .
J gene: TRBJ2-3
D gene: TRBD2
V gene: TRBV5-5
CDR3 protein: CASSAGLAGGPIYTQYF
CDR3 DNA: TGTGCCAGCAGCGCCGGACTAGCGGGGGGGCCGATATATACGCAGTATTTT

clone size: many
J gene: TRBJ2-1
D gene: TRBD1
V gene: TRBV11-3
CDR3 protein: CASGQGEGNEQFF
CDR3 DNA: TGTGCCAGCGGACAGGGTGAAGGAAATGAGCAGTTCTTC

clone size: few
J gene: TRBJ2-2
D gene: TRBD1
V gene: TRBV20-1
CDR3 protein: CSAGQGLNTGELFF
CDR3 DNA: TGCAGTGCCGGACAGGGGCTAAACACCGGGGAGCTGTTTTTT

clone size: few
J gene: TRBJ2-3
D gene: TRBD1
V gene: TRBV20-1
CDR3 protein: CSAGLQGSDTDTQYF
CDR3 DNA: TGCAGTGCTGGTTTACAGGGGTCTGACACAGATACGCAGTATTTT

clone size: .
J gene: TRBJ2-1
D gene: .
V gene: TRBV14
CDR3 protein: CASSNEWGIHEQFF
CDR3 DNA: TGTGCCAGCAGCAACGAGTGGGGGATCCATGAGCAGTTCTTC

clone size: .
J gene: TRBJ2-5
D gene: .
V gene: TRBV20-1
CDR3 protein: CSANPGANQETQYF
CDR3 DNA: TGCAGTGCTAACCCGGGGGCAAACCAAGAGACCCAGTACTTC

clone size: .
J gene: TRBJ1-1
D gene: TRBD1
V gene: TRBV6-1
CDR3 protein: CASSQWDRAGFTEAFF
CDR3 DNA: TGTGCCAGCAGCCAATGGGACAGGGCGGGGTTCACTGAAGCTTTCTTT

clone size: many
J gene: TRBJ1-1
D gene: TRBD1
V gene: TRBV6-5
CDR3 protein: CASSPRQGLNTEAFF
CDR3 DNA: TGTGCCAGCAGTCCTCGACAGGGATTGAACACTGAAGCTTTCTTT

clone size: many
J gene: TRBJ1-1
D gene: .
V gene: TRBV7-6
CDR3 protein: CASSLLGNMNTEAFF
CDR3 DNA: TGTGCCAGCAGCTTATTAGGAAACATGAACACTGAAGCTTTCTTT

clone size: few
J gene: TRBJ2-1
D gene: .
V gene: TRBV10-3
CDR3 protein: CAISGGGLEPSNEQFF
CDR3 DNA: TGTGCCATCAGTGGAGGAGGGCTGGAGCCCTCCAATGAGCAGTTCTTC

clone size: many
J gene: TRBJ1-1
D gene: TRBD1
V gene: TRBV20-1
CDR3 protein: CSAQGQGAGTEAFF
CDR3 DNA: TGCAGTGCTCAAGGACAGGGGGCGGGCACTGAAGCTTTCTTT

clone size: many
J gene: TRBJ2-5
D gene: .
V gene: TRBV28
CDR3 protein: CASSLLTRGPGETQYF
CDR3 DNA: TGTGCCAGCAGTTTACTTACCAGGGGTCCGGGAGAGACCCAGTACTTC

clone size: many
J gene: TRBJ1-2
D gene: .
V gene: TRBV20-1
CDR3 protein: CSAGTKSGYTF
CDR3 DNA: TGCAGTGCCGGGACAAAAAGTGGCTACACCTTC

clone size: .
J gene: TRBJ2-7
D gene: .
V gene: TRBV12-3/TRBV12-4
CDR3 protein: CASSLGRGPYEQYF
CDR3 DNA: TGTGCCAGCAGTTTGGGCAGGGGTCCCTACGAGCAGTACTTC

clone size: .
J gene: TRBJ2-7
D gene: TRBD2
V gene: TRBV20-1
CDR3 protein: CSALGLGLAGRRSSYEQYF
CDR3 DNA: TGCAGTGCCCTAGGTTTGGGACTAGCGGGGCGAAGGAGCTCCTACGAGCAGTACTTC

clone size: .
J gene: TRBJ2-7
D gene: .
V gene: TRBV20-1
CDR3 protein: CSARGVAGANYEQYF
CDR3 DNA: TGCAGTGCTAGAGGGGTGGCTGGGGCCAACTACGAGCAGTACTTC

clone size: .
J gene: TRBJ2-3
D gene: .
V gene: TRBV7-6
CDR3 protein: CASSLFSGSTDTQYF
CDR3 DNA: TGTGCCAGCAGCTTATTTAGCGGCAGCACAGATACGCAGTATTTT

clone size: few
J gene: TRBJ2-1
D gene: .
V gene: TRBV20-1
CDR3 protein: CSAARRVSNEQFF
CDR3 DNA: TGCAGTGCTGCCCGCCGCGTCAGCAATGAGCAGTTCTTC

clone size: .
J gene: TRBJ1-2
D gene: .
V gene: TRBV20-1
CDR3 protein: CSARVWIRDTYGYTF
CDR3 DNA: TGCAGTGCTAGAGTCTGGATCCGGGACACCTATGGCTACACCTTC

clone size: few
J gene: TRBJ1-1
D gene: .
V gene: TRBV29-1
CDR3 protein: CSVGGPTEAFF
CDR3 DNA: TGCAGCGTTGGCGGACCCACTGAAGCTTTCTTT

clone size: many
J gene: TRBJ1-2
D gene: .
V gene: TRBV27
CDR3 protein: CASSFAANYGYTF
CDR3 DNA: TGTGCCAGCAGTTTCGCAGCTAACTATGGCTACACCTTC

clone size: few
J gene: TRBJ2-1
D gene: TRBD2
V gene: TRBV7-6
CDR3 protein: CASSFQTSGGPVEQFF
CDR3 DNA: TGTGCCAGCAGTTTCCAGACTAGCGGGGGGCCAGTTGAGCAGTTCTTC

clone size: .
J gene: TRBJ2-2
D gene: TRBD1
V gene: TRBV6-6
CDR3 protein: CASRDRATGELFF
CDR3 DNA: TGTGCCAGCAGGGACAGGGCCACCGGGGAGCTGTTTTTT

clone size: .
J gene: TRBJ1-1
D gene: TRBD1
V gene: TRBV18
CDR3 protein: CASSRQGIETEAFF
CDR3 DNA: TGTGCCAGCTCACGACAGGGTATCGAGACTGAAGCTTTCTTT

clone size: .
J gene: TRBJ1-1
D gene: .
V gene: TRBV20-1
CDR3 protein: CSARVYSLESTEAFF
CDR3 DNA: TGCAGTGCTAGAGTCTACAGCCTCGAGAGCACTGAAGCTTTCTTT

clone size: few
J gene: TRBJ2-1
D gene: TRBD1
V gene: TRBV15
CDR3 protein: CATSREPQGAMDNEQFF
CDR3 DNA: TGTGCCACCAGCAGAGAACCACAGGGGGCGATGGACAATGAGCAGTTCTTC

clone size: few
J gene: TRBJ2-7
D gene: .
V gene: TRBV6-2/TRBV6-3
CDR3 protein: CASSYLLGSKGSEQYF
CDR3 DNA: TGTGCCAGCAGTTACTTGTTAGGGAGCAAGGGCTCCGAGCAGTACTTC

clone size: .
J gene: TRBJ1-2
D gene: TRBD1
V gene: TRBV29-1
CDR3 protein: CSVGTGSDYTF
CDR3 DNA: TGCAGCGTTGGGACAGGGAGTGACTACACCTTC

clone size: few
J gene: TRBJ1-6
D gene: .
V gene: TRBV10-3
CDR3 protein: CAISVVKGMGSPLHF
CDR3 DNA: TGTGCCATCAGTGTGGTCAAGGGAATGGGGTCACCCCTCCACTTT

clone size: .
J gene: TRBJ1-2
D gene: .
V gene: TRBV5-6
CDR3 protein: CASTRVGGYTF
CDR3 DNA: TGTGCCAGCACCAGGGTTGGTGGCTACACCTTC

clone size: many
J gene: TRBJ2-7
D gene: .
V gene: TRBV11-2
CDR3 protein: CASSLLGGSYEQYF
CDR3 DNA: TGTGCCAGCAGCTTGCTTGGGGGTTCGTACGAGCAGTACTTC

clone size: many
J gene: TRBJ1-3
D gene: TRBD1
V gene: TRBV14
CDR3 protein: CASRRQGLAGNTIYF
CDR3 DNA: TGTGCCAGCAGACGACAGGGGTTGGCTGGAAACACCATATATTTT

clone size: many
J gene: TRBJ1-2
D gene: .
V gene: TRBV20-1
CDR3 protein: CSAEGVNGYTF
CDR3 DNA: TGCAGTGCTGAGGGAGTGAATGGCTACACCTTC

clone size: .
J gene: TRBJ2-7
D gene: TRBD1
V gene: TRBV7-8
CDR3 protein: CASSPQGQVSSYEQYF
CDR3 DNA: TGTGCCAGCAGCCCCCAGGGACAGGTCAGTTCCTACGAGCAGTACTTC

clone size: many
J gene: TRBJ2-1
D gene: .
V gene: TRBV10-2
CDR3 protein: CASSDSLLRATQFF
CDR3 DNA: TGCGCCAGCAGTGATTCCCTACTCCGGGCCACACAGTTCTTC

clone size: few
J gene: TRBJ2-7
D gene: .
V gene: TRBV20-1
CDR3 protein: CSARVGAEQYF
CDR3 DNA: TGCAGTGCTAGAGTCGGGGCCGAGCAGTACTTC